A selection of T cell receptor beta chains follows, all from one sample in a study of blood T cell repertoires in COVID-19. The assay was immunoSEQ multiplex PCR, and TCRdb's table has in-frame clones only and misses some. This table has approximately 250,000 clones, 70% to 90% appearing once. The sequencing input was peripheral blood. The receptors derive from a man between 25 and 39 years old with active or convalescent COVID-19. Each CDR3 is given with its conserved first and last residue. The D gene is left open where the match is weak. Clone size appears in some rows only: once, few, many, or a class for an expanded clone.

CDR3	DNA	J	size	D	V
CASSQRPGTGNYGYTF	TGCGCCAGCAGCCAGAGGCCCGGGACAGGGAACTATGGCTACACCTTC	TRBJ1-2	-	TRBD1	TRBV4-1
CASSLPGTANTGELFF	TGTGCCAGCAGCCTGCCCGGGACAGCGAACACCGGGGAGCTGTTTTTT	TRBJ2-2	once	TRBD1	TRBV5-4
CASDTLGTGGVGGYTF	TGTGCCAGTGACACTCTCGGGACAGGGGGCGTAGGTGGCTACACCTTC	TRBJ1-2	-	TRBD1	TRBV19
CASSPGQGNSYEQYF	TGTGCCAGCAGCCCGGGACAGGGGAACTCCTACGAGCAGTACTTC	TRBJ2-7	-	TRBD1	TRBV5-4
CASSSGGGREAFF	TGTGCCAGCAGCTCGGGAGGGGGCCGCGAAGCTTTCTTT	TRBJ1-1	-	TRBD1	TRBV11-2
CASWRRISNEKLFF	TGCGCCAGCTGGAGGAGGATAAGTAATGAAAAACTGTTTTTT	TRBJ1-4	-	-	TRBV5-1
CASSRGGDSHGYTF	TGTGCCAGTAGTCGGGGCGGGGATTCCCATGGCTACACCTTC	TRBJ1-2	-	-	TRBV19
CASSGFPNEKLFF	TGCGCCAGCTCGGGGTTCCCTAATGAAAAACTGTTTTTT	TRBJ1-4	-	-	TRBV10-2
CASSLVFGQGNTEAFF	TGTGCCAGCAGCTTAGTATTCGGGCAGGGAAACACTGAAGCTTTCTTT	TRBJ1-1	-	-	TRBV7-2
CAWSVSGRGTEAFF	TGTGCCTGGAGTGTATCGGGGCGGGGCACTGAAGCTTTCTTT	TRBJ1-1	-	-	TRBV30
CAISEYSYGYTF	TGTGCCATCTCAGAGTACAGCTATGGCTACACCTTC	TRBJ1-2	-	-	TRBV10-3
CAWRTLGGVEGYTF	TGTGCCTGGAGAACCCTCGGGGGAGTCGAGGGCTACACCTTC	TRBJ1-2	-	-	TRBV30
CASSLQGPYNEQFF	TGTGCCAGCAGCTTACAGGGTCCTTACAATGAGCAGTTCTTC	TRBJ2-1	-	-	TRBV5-6
CASSYGQIGKNEAFF	TGTGCCAGCAGTTACGGGCAAATCGGGAAGAATGAAGCTTTCTTT	TRBJ1-1	-	-	TRBV6-6
CASSPTGAAGPGYTF	TGTGCCAGCAGTCCGACAGGTGCTGCCGGTCCTGGCTACACCTTC	TRBJ1-2	-	-	TRBV27
CASHSGTGENTEAFF	TGTGCCAGCCACTCCGGGACAGGGGAGAACACTGAAGCTTTCTTT	TRBJ1-1	once	TRBD1	TRBV7-9
CASSYSASRGEKLFF	TGTGCCAGCAGTTACTCGGCGTCCCGAGGTGAAAAACTGTTTTTT	TRBJ1-4	-	-	TRBV6-5
CASSLGRRAGLGYEQYF	TGCGCCAGCAGCTTGGGACGTCGGGCAGGGTTGGGCTACGAGCAGTACTTC	TRBJ2-7	once	-	TRBV5-1
CASLETGIAGELFF	TGTGCCAGCTTGGAGACAGGGATCGCCGGGGAGCTGTTTTTT	TRBJ2-2	-	TRBD1	TRBV2
CASSVGPLTDTQYF	TGTGCCAGCAGCGTAGGGCCGCTCACAGATACGCAGTATTTT	TRBJ2-3	-	-	TRBV9
CASSTRLGGGLDTQYF	TGTGCCAGCAGCACCCGCCTCGGCGGGGGGTTGGATACGCAGTATTTT	TRBJ2-3	few	-	TRBV21-1
CASSYSGGGETQYF	TGTGCCAGCAGCTATAGCGGGGGAGGAGAGACCCAGTACTTC	TRBJ2-5	-	TRBD2	TRBV7-7
CASSLGRSNTEAFF	TGTGCCAGCAGCTTAGGCAGGTCGAACACTGAAGCTTTCTTT	TRBJ1-1	-	-	TRBV11-3
CASSLRVGGAYNEQFF	TGTGCCAGCAGTTTAAGAGTCGGGGGTGCCTACAATGAGCAGTTCTTC	TRBJ2-1	-	-	TRBV27
CASSVAAGPSSTGNTIYF	TGTGCCAGCAGCGTAGCGGCAGGGCCCTCCAGCACTGGAAACACCATATATTTT	TRBJ1-3	-	-	TRBV9
CASSSRETYNTEAFF	TGTGCCAGCAGCTCTAGAGAGACCTACAACACTGAAGCTTTCTTT	TRBJ1-1	-	-	TRBV7-9
CASSFGAGGYTF	TGTGCCAGCAGTTTTGGGGCTGGTGGCTACACCTTC	TRBJ1-2	-	-	TRBV12-3/TRBV12-4
CASSSGLPTSEAFF	TGTGCCAGCAGCTCCGGTCTTCCGACAAGTGAAGCTTTCTTT	TRBJ1-1	-	-	TRBV7-8
CASSPQPGTASSGNTIYF	TGTGCCAGCAGTCCCCAGCCCGGGACAGCGAGCTCTGGAAACACCATATATTTT	TRBJ1-3	-	TRBD1	TRBV3-1/TRBV3-2